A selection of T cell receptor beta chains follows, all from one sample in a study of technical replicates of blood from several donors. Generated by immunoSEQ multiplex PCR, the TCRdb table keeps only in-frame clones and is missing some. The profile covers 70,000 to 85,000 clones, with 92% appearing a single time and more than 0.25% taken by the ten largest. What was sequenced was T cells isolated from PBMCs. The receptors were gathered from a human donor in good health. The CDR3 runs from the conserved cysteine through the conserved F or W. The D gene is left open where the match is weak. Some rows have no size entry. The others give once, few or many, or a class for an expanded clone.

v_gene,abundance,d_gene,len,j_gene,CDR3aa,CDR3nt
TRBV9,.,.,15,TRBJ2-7,CASSVDVASSYEQYF,TGTGCCAGCAGCGTAGATGTAGCTAGCTCCTACGAGCAGTACTTC
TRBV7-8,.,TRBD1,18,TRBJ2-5,CASILRTGDLNGPETQYF,TGTGCCAGCATCCTGCGGACAGGGGACCTCAATGGCCCAGAGACCCAGTACTTC
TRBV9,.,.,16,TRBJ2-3,CASSPRLATSTDTQYF,TGTGCCAGCAGCCCCCGGCTAGCGACTAGCACAGATACGCAGTATTTT
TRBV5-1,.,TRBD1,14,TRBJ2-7,CASRGQLSSYEQYF,TGCGCGAGCAGGGGGCAGCTGAGCTCCTACGAGCAGTACTTC
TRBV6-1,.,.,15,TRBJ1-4,CASSAPMPGREKLFF,TGTGCCAGCAGTGCCCCTATGCCAGGAAGAGAAAAACTGTTTTTT
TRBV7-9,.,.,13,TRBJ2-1,CASTRRDNNEQFF,TGTGCCAGCACCCGCCGGGATAACAATGAGCAGTTCTTC
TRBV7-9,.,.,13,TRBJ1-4,CASSLAQNVKLFF,TGTGCCAGCAGCTTAGCGCAGAATGTAAAACTGTTTTTT
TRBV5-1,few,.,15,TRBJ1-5,CASSLGQGPHQPQHF,TGCGCCAGCAGCTTGGGGCAGGGGCCTCATCAGCCCCAGCATTTT
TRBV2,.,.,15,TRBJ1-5,CASRRGEVDNQPQHF,TGTGCCAGCAGGAGAGGGGAGGTTGACAATCAGCCCCAGCATTTT
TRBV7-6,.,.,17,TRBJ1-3,CASSLARQLGAGNTIYF,TGTGCCAGCAGCTTGGCCCGACAGTTAGGAGCTGGAAACACCATATATTTT
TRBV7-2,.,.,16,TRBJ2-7,CASSLFADRPTYEQYF,TGTGCCAGCAGCTTATTTGCTGACAGGCCGACCTACGAGCAGTACTTC
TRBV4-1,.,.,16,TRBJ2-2,CASSQDSRQGSGELFF,TGCGCCAGCAGCCAAGATTCGCGCCAGGGTTCCGGGGAGCTGTTTTTT
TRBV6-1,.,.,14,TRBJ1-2,CASTLGEGNYGYTF,TGTGCCAGCACCCTAGGGGAGGGGAACTATGGCTACACCTTC
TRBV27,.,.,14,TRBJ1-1,CASSFGGMNTEAFF,TGTGCCAGCAGTTTTGGGGGGATGAACACTGAAGCTTTCTTT
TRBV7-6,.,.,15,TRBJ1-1,CASSPRTDSNTEAFF,TGTGCCAGCAGCCCACGGACAGACTCGAACACTGAAGCTTTCTTT
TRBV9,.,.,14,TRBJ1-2,CASSVSVPQGGYTF,TGTGCCAGCAGCGTCTCCGTCCCCCAGGGTGGCTACACCTTC
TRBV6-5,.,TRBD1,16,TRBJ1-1,CASSYSRTGLNTEAFF,TGTGCCAGCAGTTACTCCCGGACAGGCCTGAACACTGAAGCTTTCTTT
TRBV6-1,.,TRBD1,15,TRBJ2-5,CASRTTDRGQETQYF,TGTGCCAGCAGGACTACTGACAGGGGCCAAGAGACCCAGTACTTC
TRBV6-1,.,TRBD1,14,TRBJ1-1,CASRRQGWHTEAFF,TGTGCCAGCAGGAGACAGGGTTGGCACACTGAAGCTTTCTTT
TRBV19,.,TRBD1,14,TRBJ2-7,CASSSSGQGYEQYF,TGTGCCAGTAGTTCCTCCGGACAGGGCTACGAGCAGTACTTC
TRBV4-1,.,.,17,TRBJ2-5,CASSPPSGAGVGETQYF,TGCGCCAGCAGCCCCCCGTCTGGGGCTGGGGTAGGAGAGACCCAGTACTTC
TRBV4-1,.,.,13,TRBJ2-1,CASSQGDFNEQFF,TGCGCCAGCAGCCAGGGGGACTTCAATGAGCAGTTCTTC
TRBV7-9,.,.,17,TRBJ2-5,CASSWAGGTGRGETQYF,TGTGCCAGCAGCTGGGCCGGGGGGACAGGTCGAGGGGAGACCCAGTACTTC
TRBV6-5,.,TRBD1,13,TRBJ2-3,CAGRDRVTDTQYF,TGTGCCGGACGGGACAGAGTCACAGATACGCAGTATTTT
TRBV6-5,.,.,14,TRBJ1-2,CASSYSAEAYGYTF,TGTGCCAGCAGTTACAGCGCTGAGGCCTATGGCTACACCTTC
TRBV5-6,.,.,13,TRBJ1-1,CASSLELGAEAFF,TGTGCCAGCAGCTTGGAGCTCGGGGCTGAAGCTTTCTTT
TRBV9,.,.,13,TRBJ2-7,CASSVGLSYEQYF,TGTGCCAGCAGCGTAGGTCTTAGCTACGAGCAGTACTTC
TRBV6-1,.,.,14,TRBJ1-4,CAIQYTPTEGKLFF,TGTGCCATCCAATATACACCTACAGAGGGAAAACTGTTTTTT
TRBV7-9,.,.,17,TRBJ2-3,CASSLAVQGILTDTQYF,TGTGCCAGCAGCTTAGCTGTACAGGGCATTCTCACAGATACGCAGTATTTT
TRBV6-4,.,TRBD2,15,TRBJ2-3,CASTHEAGGTDTQYF,TGTGCCAGCACCCATGAGGCGGGGGGCACAGATACGCAGTATTTT
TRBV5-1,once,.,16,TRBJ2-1,CASSYDPRGENNEQFF,TGCGCCAGCAGCTACGACCCCCGCGGGGAAAACAATGAGCAGTTCTTC
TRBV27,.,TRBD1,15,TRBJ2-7,CASSDRDSPDYEQYF,TGTGCCAGCAGTGACCGGGACAGTCCGGACTACGAGCAGTACTTC
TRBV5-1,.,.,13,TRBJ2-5,CASNLVKTETQYF,TGCGCCAGCAACCTAGTGAAGACTGAGACCCAGTACTTC
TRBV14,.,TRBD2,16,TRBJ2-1,CASSQDKRGRKPEQFF,TGTGCCAGCAGCCAAGATAAGCGGGGGCGAAAACCCGAGCAGTTCTTC
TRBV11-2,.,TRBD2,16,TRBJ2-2,CASSILLAGNTGELFF,TGTGCCAGCAGCATACTACTAGCGGGCAACACCGGGGAGCTGTTTTTT
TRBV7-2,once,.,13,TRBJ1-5,CASSYQGTQPQHF,TGTGCCAGCAGCTACCAGGGGACTCAGCCCCAGCATTTT
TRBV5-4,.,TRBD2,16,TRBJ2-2,CASRTGTSGPTGELFF,TGTGCCAGCAGGACCGGGACTAGCGGGCCAACCGGGGAGCTGTTTTTT
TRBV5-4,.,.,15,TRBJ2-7,CASSSGTPTNYEQYF,TGTGCCAGCAGCTCCGGGACTCCGACGAACTACGAGCAGTACTTC
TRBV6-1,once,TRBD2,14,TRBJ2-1,CASSIAGGINEQFF,TGTGCCAGCAGTATAGCGGGGGGCATCAATGAGCAGTTCTTC
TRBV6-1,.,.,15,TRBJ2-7,CASSGSQGSSYEQYF,TGTGCCAGCAGTGGATCACAGGGAAGCTCCTACGAGCAGTACTTC
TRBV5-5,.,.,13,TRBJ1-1,CASRLQGSHEAFF,TGTGCCAGCAGACTTCAGGGGTCCCATGAAGCTTTCTTT
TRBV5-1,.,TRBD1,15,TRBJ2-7,CASAKGALSSYEQYF,TGCGCCAGCGCCAAGGGGGCCCTTAGCTCCTACGAGCAGTACTTC
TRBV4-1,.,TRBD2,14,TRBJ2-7,CASSPRDYSYEQYF,TGCGCCAGCAGCCCCCGGGACTATAGCTACGAGCAGTACTTC
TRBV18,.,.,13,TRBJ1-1,CASSPGENTEAFF,TGTGCCAGCTCACCCGGGGAGAACACTGAAGCTTTCTTT
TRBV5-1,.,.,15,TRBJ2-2,CASSSRGLHTGELFF,TGCGCCAGCAGCTCTAGGGGACTCCACACCGGGGAGCTGTTTTTT